This T cell receptor beta chain was documented in a study of cytotoxic CD8 clonotypes in ibrutinib-treated CLL. The length of the CDR3 is 16 residues. Germline loops: CDR1 SGDLS, CDR2 YYNGEE. J was trimmed by 2 bases and V by 6 bases; bases with no gene match: 7. As regards this clone: Its antigen remains unknown.

Study-wide points: Shared public clonotypes were rare, and on treatment they either got smaller or stayed the same.

Measured with immunoSEQ multiplex PCR; TCRdb has only the in-frame clones, and not every one. The table lists 300,000 to 400,000 clones, roughly two thirds of them singletons. The chain joins TRBV9 to TRBJ2-2; 10 nucleotides agree with TRBD2. This clonotype originated in a human donor with chronic lymphocytic leukemia. Sample: PBMCs, taken after 36 months of ibrutinib treatment. CDR3 in DNA: TGTGCCAGCACATCTAGCGGGAGTCCCAACACCGGGGAGCTGTTTTTT. Its translation: CASTSSGSPNTGELFF.